The entry that follows covers one T cell receptor (beta chain) sequence. Its specificity is unknown. The data belong to a study of PD-L1 blockade in urothelial cancer. General study results and limits: Pretreatment blood TCR clonality under the median forecast improved survival.

V was shortened by 4 bases and J by 8 bases, with 14 bases between the two germline ends. This CDR3 spans 13 amino acids. Germline CDR1 is SGHDN and CDR2 is FVKESK. Some clones are missing from TCRdb's copy, which holds only in-frame ones; the method was immunoSEQ multiplex PCR. The table records 85,000 to 95,000 clones, around 90% of them present only once. The time point here: pretreatment peripheral blood. Urothelial carcinoma, locally advanced or metastatic, affected the patients. The sequence was obtained from an elderly woman with urothelial cancer. Source: PBMCs, taken around atezolizumab (anti-PD-L1) treatment. V and J are TRBV14 and TRBJ1-1; perhaps TRBD1 as D (5 bases). CDR3 in DNA: TGTGCCAGCAGCCCCTTCCCAGGGTCGGAAGCTTTCTTT. This sequence encodes CASSPFPGSEAFF.